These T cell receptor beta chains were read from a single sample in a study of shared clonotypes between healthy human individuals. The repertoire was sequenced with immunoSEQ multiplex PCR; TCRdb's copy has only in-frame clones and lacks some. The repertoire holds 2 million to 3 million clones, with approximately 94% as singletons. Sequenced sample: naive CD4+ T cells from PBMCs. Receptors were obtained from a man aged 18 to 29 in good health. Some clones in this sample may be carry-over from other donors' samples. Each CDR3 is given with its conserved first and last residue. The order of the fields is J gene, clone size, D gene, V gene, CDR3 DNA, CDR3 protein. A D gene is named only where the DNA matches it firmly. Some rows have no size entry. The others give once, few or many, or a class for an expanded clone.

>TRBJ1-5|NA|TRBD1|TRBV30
TGTGCCTGGAGGCGAACAGGGGGCGTTATCAATCAGCCCCAGCATTTT
CAWRRTGGVINQPQHF
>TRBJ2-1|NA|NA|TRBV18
TGTGCCAGCTCTTCACAGTGGGGAGCCAATGAGCAGTTCTTC
CASSSQWGANEQFF
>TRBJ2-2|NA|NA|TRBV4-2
TGTGCCAGCAGCCGCAGCCTAGGAGGGGGGCCCGGGGAGCTGTTTTTT
CASSRSLGGGPGELFF
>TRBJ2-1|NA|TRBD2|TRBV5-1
TGCGCCAGCAGCTGGGGACTAGCGGGAGGGTCCTACAATGAGCAGTTCTTC
CASSWGLAGGSYNEQFF
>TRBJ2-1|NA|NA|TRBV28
TGTGCCAGCAGTCCGCACAGCTTCGGGAGTGTAAGCAATGAGCAGTTCTTC
CASSPHSFGSVSNEQFF
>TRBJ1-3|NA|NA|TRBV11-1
TGTGCCAGCCGGAACAGGGTCGGAAACACCATATATTTT
CASRNRVGNTIYF
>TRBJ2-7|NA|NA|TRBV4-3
TGCGCCAGCAGCCAAGATCGGGACACCGGACTCGGCGAGCAGTACTTC
CASSQDRDTGLGEQYF
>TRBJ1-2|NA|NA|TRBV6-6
TGTGCCAGCAGTTACCGGGACATCTCTAACTATGGCTACACCTTC
CASSYRDISNYGYTF
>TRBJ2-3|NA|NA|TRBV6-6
TGTGCCAGCAGTTACGGGACCTACACAGATACGCAGTATTTT
CASSYGTYTDTQYF
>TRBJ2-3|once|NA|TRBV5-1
TGCGCCAGCAGCCTGCAGGGCACAGATACGCAGTATTTT
CASSLQGTDTQYF
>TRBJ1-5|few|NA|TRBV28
TGTGCCAGCACCGCTACTCAGGGACGAAATCAGCCCCAGCATTTT
CASTATQGRNQPQHF
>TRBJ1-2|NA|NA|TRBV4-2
TGTGCCAGCAGCCAAGTGGTAGGCCGAGCTAACTATGGCTACACCTTC
CASSQVVGRANYGYTF
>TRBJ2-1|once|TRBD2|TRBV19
TGTGCCAGTAGTAGGACTAGCGTTTCCTACAATGAGCAGTTCTTC
CASSRTSVSYNEQFF
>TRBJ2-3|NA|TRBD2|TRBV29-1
TGCAGCGTTGCCTCGGGAGGAACAGATACGCAGTATTTT
CSVASGGTDTQYF
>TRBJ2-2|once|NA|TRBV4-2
TGTGCCAGCAGCCCACGGAGCGGTTACACCGGGGAGCTGTTTTTT
CASSPRSGYTGELFF
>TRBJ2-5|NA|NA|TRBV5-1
TGCGCCAGCAGCCCCCCGGGACCGCTGGGCCAAGAGACCCAGTACTTC
CASSPPGPLGQETQYF
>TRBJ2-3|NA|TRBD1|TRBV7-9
TGTGCCAGCAGCTCACTTGACAGGGTTTGGTATTTT
CASSSLDRVWYF
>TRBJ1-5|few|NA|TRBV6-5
TGTGCCAGCAGCCCGTGGGGAGTCAATCAGCCCCAGCATTTT
CASSPWGVNQPQHF
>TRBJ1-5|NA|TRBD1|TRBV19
TGTGCCAGTAGTATAGCGTTGGGGGGACAGTCAAATCAGCCCCAGCATTTT
CASSIALGGQSNQPQHF
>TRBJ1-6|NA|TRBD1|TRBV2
TGTGCCAGCAGTGACAGGGGGCGCCTAAATTCACCCCTCCACTTT
CASSDRGRLNSPLHF
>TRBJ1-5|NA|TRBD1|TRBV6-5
TGTGCCAGCAGGGGGACAGGGTCTCAGCCCCAGCATTTT
CASRGTGSQPQHF
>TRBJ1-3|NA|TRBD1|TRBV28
TGTGCCAGCAGTTTAGTTGGACAGGGTCTGGGAAACACCATATATTTT
CASSLVGQGLGNTIYF
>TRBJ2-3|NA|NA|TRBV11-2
TGTGCCAGCAGCTTAAAGAGGCAGGGCACAGATACGCAGTATTTT
CASSLKRQGTDTQYF
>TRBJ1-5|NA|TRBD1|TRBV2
TGTGCCAGCAGTGGACAGGGGATTGGGCCCCAGCATTTT
CASSGQGIGPQHF
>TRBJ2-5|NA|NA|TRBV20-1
TGCAGTGCCGACCCAGGGGAGACCCAGTACTTC
CSADPGETQYF
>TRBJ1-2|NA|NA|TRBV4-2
TGTGCCAGCAGCCAGCAAGGACAGACCGACGGGGGCTACACCTTC
CASSQQGQTDGGYTF
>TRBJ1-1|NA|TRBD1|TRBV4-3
TGCGCCAGCAGCCAGCCTCCTAACAGGGGCGCTGAAGCTTTCTTT
CASSQPPNRGAEAFF
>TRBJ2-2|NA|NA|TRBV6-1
TGTGCCAGCAGCGGAGGGGGGAAGAACACCGGGGAGCTGTTTTTT
CASSGGGKNTGELFF
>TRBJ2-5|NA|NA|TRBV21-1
TGTGCCAGCAGCCATCCAGGAGGGAGGGCTAGGAAAGAGACCCAGTACTTC
CASSHPGGRARKETQYF
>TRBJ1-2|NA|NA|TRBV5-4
TGTGCCAGCAGCTTGGCTGCAGGGGAAGATGGCTACACCTTC
CASSLAAGEDGYTF
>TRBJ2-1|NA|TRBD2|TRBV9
TGTGCCAGCAGCGTAGTAGCGGGAGTCCACAATGAGCAGTTCTTC
CASSVVAGVHNEQFF
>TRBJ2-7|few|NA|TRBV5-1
TGCGCCAGCAGTCCACAGGGCGGAGGTGACTACGAGCAGTACTTC
CASSPQGGGDYEQYF
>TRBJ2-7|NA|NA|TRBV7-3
TGTGCCAGCAGCTTAACGGGGACCTCCTACGAGCAGTACTTC
CASSLTGTSYEQYF
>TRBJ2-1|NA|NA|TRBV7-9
TGTGCCAGCAGCCCCCCGCCGGGACAAGTATACAATGAGCAGTTCTTC
CASSPPPGQVYNEQFF
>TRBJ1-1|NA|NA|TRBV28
TGTGCCAGCAGTCCACTGACAAACTCGAACACTGAAGCTTTCTTT
CASSPLTNSNTEAFF
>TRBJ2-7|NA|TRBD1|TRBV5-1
TGCGCCAGCAGCACTGGACAGGCGGCCGACGAGCAGTACTTC
CASSTGQAADEQYF
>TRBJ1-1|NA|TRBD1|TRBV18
TGTGCCAGCTCACCACTAGGAGGGGGCGGATTAGACACTGAAGCTTTCTTT
CASSPLGGGGLDTEAFF
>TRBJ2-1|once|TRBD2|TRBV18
TGTGCCAGCTCACCGGAACTAGCGGGAGGTGCGTTCTTC
CASSPELAGGAFF
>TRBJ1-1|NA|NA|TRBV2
TGTGCCAGCAGTGAATGGGGGAACACTGAAGCTTTCTTT
CASSEWGNTEAFF
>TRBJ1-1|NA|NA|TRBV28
TGTGCCAGCAGTTTGAGGGGCCTCAACACTGAAGCTTTCTTT
CASSLRGLNTEAFF